The source of this T cell receptor (beta chain) is a study of CD8+ T cells in alopecia areata. Study-level background: Each of the treated patients was given oral tofacitinib, 5 to 10 mg twice daily, for moderate-to-severe alopecia areata. Findings and caveats of the study: Association of baseline CD8+ expansion with response is uncertain owing to one nonresponder. Lesional scalp, especially alopecia totalis/universalis, showed higher clonality than normal scalp. Normal-skin resident alphabeta T cells also appear among scalp sample sequences.

This clone showed up many times. What it binds is not known. This CDR3 has 15 amino acids. Germline assignment: CDR1 LGHNA and CDR2 YNFKEQ. V was cut by 0 bases and J by 0 bases, with 7 bases left in between. Extraction and reverse transcription of RNA yielded cDNA as the sequencing template. Sequenced by immunoSEQ multiplex PCR; TCRdb stores in-frame clones only, minus some. The sample consists of roughly 200,000 clones, more than 30% of them appearing once. Treatment: oral pan-JAK inhibitor, 5-10 mg twice daily. The material sequenced was CD4+ T cells sorted from blood, taken at approximately week 30, from a patient treated with tofacitinib. This receptor was obtained from a human donor with alopecia areata. The chain combines TRBV4-2 with TRBJ2-3; the D is unclear. The CDR3 region has the DNA TGTGCCAGCAGCCAAGACTTCTACAGCACAGATACGCAGTATTTT. It encodes CASSQDFYSTDTQYF.